This T cell receptor (beta chain) was captured by sequencing in a study of chemoradiotherapy in HPV16-positive cancers. Some clones are missing from TCRdb's copy, which holds only in-frame ones; the method was immunoSEQ multiplex PCR. The repertoire holds about 5,500 clones, with nearly 80% as singletons. Samples were taken several times over chemoradiotherapy. The V end lost 7 bases, the J end lost 0 bases, and 6 bases lay between the germline ends. Germline V lookup: CDR1 LNHDA, CDR2 SQIVND (reference sequence). This CDR3 spans 12 amino acids. The chain couples TRBV19 to TRBJ1-1; D gene unclear. Sampling was done from a patient who underwent chemoradiotherapy. This clonotype originated in a human donor with HPV-associated anogenital cancer. The CDR3 sequence: CASNGMNTEAFF. The CDR3 DNA is TGTGCCAGTAACGGCATGAACACTGAAGCTTTCTTT.